This entry concerns a single TCR beta chain. The library protocol tagged individual cDNA molecules with unique molecular identifiers. TCRdb analysed the 5' RACE reads with MiXCR anew, one entry per CDR3 protein. The table lists 25,000 to 35,000 distinct CDR3 sequences, under 7.5% of them singletons. This entry is derived from a study of early T cells in non-severe SARS-CoV-2 infection. This CDR3 spans 15 amino acids. V lost 4 bases, J lost 5 bases, and 4 bases stayed unmatched. The germline CDR1 and CDR2 sequences are LNHDA and SQIVND (reference sequence). The chain combines TRBV19 with TRBJ2-3; 12 nucleotides agree with TRBD2. This receptor was taken from an adult who was a healthcare worker with PCR-confirmed SARS-CoV-2 infection or an uninfected control (not recorded which). Sequenced material: whole blood. CDR3 sequence: CASSTLAGGQDTQYF. The CDR3 coding sequence is TGTGCCAGTAGTACCCTAGCGGGGGGGCAAGATACGCAGTATTTT.